This T cell receptor beta chain was documented in a study of T cell repertoires in cytomegalovirus infection (dated by TCRdb to the late 2010s). For context, the study as a whole: Recently identified HLA-C-restricted CMV epitopes, whose presentation resists viral immunomodulation, were targeted by peptide stimulations together with well-studied HLA-B-restricted epitopes. Donor HLA type was relevant to the analysis, because carriage of CMV infection together with the matching HLA type was indicated by public TCR beta signatures.

Taken with the paper, the label for treatment or condition translates to: in vitro stimulation with specific CMV peptide epitopes to enrich CMV-specific T cells. The sequencing machine was an Illumina HiSeq 1500. TCRdb reprocessing: public reads trimmed at Q25 with fastp, clones called with MiXCR, in-frame beta chains kept. One record per CDR3 amino acid sequence lists the most common genes and DNA. This sample lists about 830,000 distinct CDR3 sequences; 32% were detected once. Of the sample, 9.5% to 15% falls within the top ten clones. The paper as a whole reports these results and caveats: The ex vivo response was dominated by HLA-C-restricted CMV-specific TCR beta clonotypes, and the single most frequent clonotype in two of eight donors was supplied by these HLA-C-restricted clonotypes. In both this cohort and an independent cohort of more than 350 donors, the cumulative frequency of public TCR beta family members distinguished carriers of CMV infection plus the relevant HLA type.

From the cysteine through the phenylalanine, the CDR3 covers 17 amino acids. Only CDR3 DNA is held: 51 bases, read in frame from base 1. As encoded in the germline V gene, CDR1 is MGHRA while CDR2 is YSYEKL. The junction shows trimming of 4 bases on V and 2 bases on J, and the gene matches do not reach 8 bases of it. The table lists this clonotype with many counts. Its antigen target is currently unknown. The input lacks base qualities; no much larger clone sits a single base away. This TCR was recovered from a human donor in good health (CMV status not recorded). Some clones in this sample may be carry-over from other donors' samples. Sample: cultured CD8+ T cells from PBMCs, taken from culture after CMV antigen stimulation. The chain is made from TRBV4-1 and TRBJ2-3, with TRBD2 matching 11 junction bases. The DNA is TGCGCCAGCAGCCCCCCCTTACTAGCGGGGGACACAGATACGCAGTATTTT. Its translation is CASSPPLLAGDTDTQYF.